This entry lists 8 T cell receptor beta chains sequenced from one sample in a study of shared clonotypes between healthy human individuals. Clones were sequenced by immunoSEQ multiplex PCR, and TCRdb holds only the in-frame ones, with some missing. Of roughly 500,000 clones detected, about 96% appear once; the ten largest clones hold about 0.059%. The sequenced material came from naive CD4+ T cells sorted from blood. Subset indicated: CD45RA+ positively selected. The receptor set was obtained from a woman aged 25 to 45 in good health.

This rearrangement joins TRBV28 to TRBJ2-7; D ambiguous. CDR1 MDHEN and CDR2 SYDVKM come from the germline V gene. V lost 3 bases, J lost 4 bases, and 10 bases lay in between. The length of the CDR3 is 13 residues. DNA for the CDR3: TGTGCCAGCAGTTTTTTATCGGGTTACGAGCAGTACTTC. It encodes CASSFLSGYEQYF.

This clone occurred once. The chain employs TRBV20-1 and TRBJ1-2; D might be TRBD1 (5 bases). Trimming left V 3 bases short and J 7 bases short, with 9 bases between. The CDR3 is 11 residues long. Per germline, CDR1 DFQATT and CDR2 SNEGSKA (reference sequence). CDR3 sequence reads: CSASKGAGYTF. CDR3 DNA: TGCAGTGCTAGTAAAGGGGCTGGCTACACCTTC.

CDR3 sequence: CASQGGSYEQYF. The DNA for the CDR3 is TGTGCCAGCCAAGGAGGCTCCTACGAGCAGTACTTC. The V call is TRBV6-5, the J call TRBJ2-7, with D maybe TRBD2 (5 bases). CDR3 length equals 12 residues. Germline V gene sequence: CDR1 MNHEY, CDR2 SVGAGI. V was trimmed by 8 bases and J by 0 bases, leaving 8 bases between them.

This chain links TRBV28 with TRBJ2-7, with D unclear. The V end lost 3 bases, the J end lost 2 bases, and 5 bases lay between the germline ends. The CDR3 length is 12 residues. Germline V gene lookup returns CDR1 MDHEN and CDR2 SYDVKM. As DNA, the CDR3 is TGTGCCAGCAGTTTCTACCCCTACGAGCAGTACTTC. It yields the protein CASSFYPYEQYF. Supplemented by reference TRBV28 and TRBJ2-7, the full variable domain reads DVKVTQSSRYLVKRTGEKVFLECVQDMDHENMFWYRQDPGLGLRLIYFSYDVKMKEKGDIPEGYSVSREKKERFSLILESASTNQTSMYLCASSFYPYEQYFGPGTRLTVT.

J is TRBJ2-5 and V is TRBV19; D possibly corresponds to TRBD1 (6 bases). TRBJ2-7 explains the end of the DNA better; the J call may be wrong. The CDR3 spans 13 residues. The germline CDR1 and CDR2 sequences are LNHDA and SQIVND (reference sequence). DNA of the CDR3: TGTGCCAGTACCCCGGGACACCCCTACGAGCAGTACTTC. It translates to CASTPGHPYEQYF.

V gene TRBV27 combines with J gene TRBJ2-3; 14 bases map to TRBD2. CDR1 is MNHEY, CDR2 SMNVEV, per germline (reference sequence). The V segment lost 5 bases and the J segment 6 bases; nucleotides outside the gene matches: 4. The CDR3 extends over 15 amino acids. CDR3 sequence reads: CASSPGLAGVDTQYF. The DNA of the CDR3 is TGTGCCAGCAGTCCGGGACTAGCGGGAGTTGATACGCAGTATTTT.

The V and J genes are TRBV28 and TRBJ2-3; a possible D gene is TRBD2 (6 bases). The CDR3 runs to 19 residues. V shed 2 bases and J shed 1 base, with 22 bases lying between them. The germline gives CDR1 MDHEN, CDR2 SYDVKM. CDR3 protein: CASSLPPGGKESGTDTQYF. The CDR3 DNA follows: TGTGCCAGCAGTTTACCCCCTGGCGGGAAAGAGAGTGGCACAGATACGCAGTATTTT.

The chain is built from TRBV4-1 and TRBJ2-1; D is perhaps TRBD2 (6 bases). Trimming took off 2 bases at V and 9 bases at J, with 23 bases between the two ends. The germline V gene has CDR1 MGHRA and CDR2 YSYEKL. CDR3 length: 17 residues. CDR3 bases: TGCGCCAGCAGCCAACCAAGGGACTTCGAGAAATACGGTGAGCAGTTCTTC. It codes for CASSQPRDFEKYGEQFF.